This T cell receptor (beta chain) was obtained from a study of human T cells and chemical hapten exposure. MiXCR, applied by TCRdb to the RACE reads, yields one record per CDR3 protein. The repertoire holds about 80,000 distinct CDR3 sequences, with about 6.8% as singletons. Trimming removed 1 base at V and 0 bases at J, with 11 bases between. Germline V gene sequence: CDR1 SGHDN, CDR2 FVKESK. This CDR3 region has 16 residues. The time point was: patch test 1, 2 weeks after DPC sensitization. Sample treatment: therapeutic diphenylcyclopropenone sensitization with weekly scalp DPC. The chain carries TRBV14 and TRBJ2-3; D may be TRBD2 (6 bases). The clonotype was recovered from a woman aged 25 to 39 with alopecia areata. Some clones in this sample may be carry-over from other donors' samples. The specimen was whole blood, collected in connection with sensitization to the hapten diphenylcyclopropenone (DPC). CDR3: CASSQVGGVSTDTQYF. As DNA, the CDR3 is TGTGCCAGCAGCCAAGTGGGCGGGGTGAGCACAGATACGCAGTATTTT.